The 31 T cell receptor beta chains listed next were all sequenced from one sample in a study of T cell repertoires in cytomegalovirus infection. TCRdb used MiXCR to reprocess the reads, holding one entry per CDR3 protein. This sample yields over 300,000 distinct CDR3 sequences, of which 9.5% are seen a single time; roughly 4% belongs to the top ten. The sequencing input was PBMCs. Every receptor here comes from a human donor in good health (CMV status not recorded). Some clones in this sample may be carry-over from other donors' samples.

This clonotype was counted between two and nine times. The V and J genes are TRBV19 and TRBJ2-7, with 10 bases aligning to TRBD1. V lost 4 bases and J lost 6; bases outside the gene matches: 6. Germline V gene data show CDR1 as LNHDA and CDR2 as SQIVND (reference sequence). CDR3 length equals 14 residues. The CDR3 bases are TGTGCCAGTAGTAGTGACAGGGGGCGGCGCGAGCAGTACTTC. It translates to CASSSDRGRREQYF.

This clonotype appeared many times. The V gene is TRBV6-2 or TRBV6-3, the J gene TRBJ2-1; 16 bases line up with TRBD2. This CDR3 has 18 residues. Per the germline V gene, CDR1 is MNHEY and CDR2 is SVGEGT. V shed 2 bases and J 9 bases; nucleotides not matched to a gene: 10. The CDR3 nucleotides are TGTGCCAGCAGTTACGTGGGACTAGCGGGAGGGCCAAGTGCTGAGCAGTTCTTC. Translating gives CASSYVGLAGGPSAEQFF.

V gene TRBV29-1 combines with J gene TRBJ1-1, with D unclear. Germline CDR1 reads SQVTM; CDR2 reads ANQGSEA. CDR3 length equals 10 residues. V lost 7 bases, J lost 8 bases, and 11 bases lay in between. The CDR3: CSGEQQEAFF. DNA for the CDR3: TGCAGCGGTGAGCAACAGGAAGCTTTCTTT.

This clonotype was seen repeatedly, ten times or more. The chain uses TRBV27 and TRBJ2-7; D unresolved. Germline values: CDR1 MNHEY, CDR2 SMNVEV (reference sequence). The CDR3 is 15 amino acids. The ends were cut back, 2 bases at V and 2 bases at J, with 13 bases in the middle. CDR3 loop: CASSLLSVGAYEQYF. The CDR3, as DNA: TGTGCCAGCAGTTTACTCTCTGTCGGAGCCTACGAGCAGTACTTC.

This clonotype was seen ten or more times. The chain is built from TRBV10-2 and TRBJ2-1, with 11 bases identical to TRBD2. Germline V gives CDR1 WSHSY, CDR2 SAAADI. Trimming cost V 8 bases and J 5 bases; bases outside gene matches: 5. The CDR3 covers 14 residues. Written as DNA, the CDR3 is TGCGCCAGCCGGATAGCGGGAGGGGACAATGAGCAGTTCTTC. The encoded protein is CASRIAGGDNEQFF.

The V call is TRBV20-1, the J call TRBJ1-5, with D perhaps TRBD1 (6 bases). Germline V gene data show CDR1 as DFQATT and CDR2 as SNEGSKA (reference sequence). CDR3 length: 12 amino acids. Trimming shortened V by 3 bases and J by 9 bases, and 12 bases separated the two germline ends. CDR3 region: CSARAQGRPQHF. The CDR3 DNA is TGCAGTGCTAGGGCACAGGGTCGGCCCCAGCATTTT.

This clonotype was observed a handful of times. This chain links TRBV12-3 or TRBV12-4 with TRBJ2-3; D possibly corresponds to TRBD1 (6 bases). The CDR3 has 14 amino acids. The V end lost 5 bases, the J end lost 3 bases, and 12 bases lay between the germline ends. CDR3 protein: CASSGNRVTDTQYF. The CDR3 DNA sequence: TGTGCCAGCAGTGGGAACAGGGTTACAGATACGCAGTATTTT.

In this sample, this clonotype turned up a few times. The chain is built from TRBV7-2 and TRBJ1-3; D remains unclear. The CDR3 consists of 16 residues. The germline CDR1 and CDR2 sequences are SGHTA and FQGNSA. Trimming removed 1 base from V and 3 bases from J, with 13 bases in between. The CDR3 bases are TGTGCCAGCAGCTTAGGAAATTGGGTTGTTGGAAACACCATATATTTT. This sequence encodes CASSLGNWVVGNTIYF.

This clonotype was counted ten times or more. The chain's CDR3 is CASSLDGNNEQFF. The CDR3 DNA is TGTGCCAGCAGCTTAGATGGGAACAATGAGCAGTTCTTC. The V gene is TRBV7-2, the J gene TRBJ2-1, with D unclear. CDR3 length equals 13 residues. The germline gives CDR1 SGHTA, CDR2 FQGNSA. The ends were cut back, 1 base at V and 5 bases at J, with 6 bases in the middle.

The V call is TRBV2, the J call TRBJ2-2; 8 bases fit TRBD1. With 6 bases clipped from V and 7 bases from J, the junction kept 7 bases outside the gene matches. Germline V gene data show CDR1 as SNHLY and CDR2 as FYNNEI. CDR3 length: 14 residues. The CDR3 sequence: CASRKQGESGELFF. CDR3 nucleotides: TGTGCCAGCAGAAAACAGGGGGAGAGCGGGGAGCTGTTTTTT.

As concerns this clonotype: The germline gene is not matched at one end of the junction; a read error may be the cause. V is TRBV2 and J is TRBJ2-7, with TRBD2 matching 10 bases. CDR1 and CDR2 (germline): SNHLY, FYNNEI. There are 14 residues in the CDR3. The CDR3 nucleotides read TGTGCCAGCAGTGAAGAACTACTAATGGGACTAGCGTCCTTC. Its translation is CASSEELLMGLASF.

This chain joins TRBV7-9 and TRBJ2-3; maybe TRBD2 (5 bases). The CDR3 has 17 amino acids. The V end was cut by 1 base, the J end by 5 bases, with 19 bases between. Looked up from germline, CDR1 is SEHNR and CDR2 is FQNEAQ (reference sequence). As DNA, the CDR3 is TGTGCCAGCAGCTTAGAAGTTCTAGCCTCATCCCGAGATACGCAGTATTTT. Its translation: CASSLEVLASSRDTQYF.

This clonotype was seen at least ten times. The gene calls are TRBV2 and TRBJ2-5; tentatively, D is TRBD1 (5 bases). This CDR3 has 13 amino acids. Germline loops: CDR1 SNHLY, CDR2 FYNNEI. V shed 4 bases and J shed 4 bases, with 10 bases lying between them. The CDR3 sequence: CASSGGRSETQYF. The CDR3 DNA reads TGTGCCAGCAGTGGGGGCAGGTCAGAGACCCAGTACTTC. Together with reference TRBV2 and TRBJ2-5, the CDR3 gives the full variable domain: EPEVTQTPSHQVTQMGQEVILRCVPISNHLYFYWYRQILGQKVEFLVSFYNNEISEKSEIFDDQFSVERPDGSNFTLKIRSTKLEDSAMYFCASSGGRSETQYFGPGTRLLVL.

The rearrangement joins TRBV4-1 to TRBJ1-2, with TRBD1 identical over 9 bases. CDR1 is MGHRA, CDR2 YSYEKL, per germline. Germline trimming cut 4 bases from V and 2 bases from J; bases unmatched to any gene: 8. This CDR3 has 16 residues. In nucleotides, the CDR3 is TGCGCCAGCAGCCGTATGACAGGGGGTGAGAACTATGGCTACACCTTC. It is translated as CASSRMTGGENYGYTF.

The CDR3 nucleotides read TGTGCCAGCAGCCGGACATTCCGCTCTGGAAACACCATATATTTT. This translates into CASSRTFRSGNTIYF. The V call is TRBV28, the J call TRBJ1-3; D is perhaps TRBD1 (5 bases). Trimming pared 6 bases from V and 0 bases from J, leaving 12 bases between. Looked up from germline, CDR1 is MDHEN and CDR2 is SYDVKM. CDR3 length: 15 residues.

This clonotype was seen more than once but under ten times. V usage is TRBV29-1 and J usage is TRBJ2-2, with D perhaps matching TRBD2 (6 bases). The CDR3 spans 15 residues. V was clipped by 1 base and J by 0 bases, with 9 bases between them. Per the germline V gene, CDR1 is SQVTM and CDR2 is ANQGSEA. This CDR3 is CSVEGLVANTGELFF. CDR3 coding DNA: TGCAGCGTTGAAGGACTAGTGGCGAACACCGGGGAGCTGTTTTTT.

This clonotype came up many times. The chain joins TRBV12-3 or TRBV12-4 to TRBJ1-3; no firm D call. V lost 3 bases and J 2 bases, leaving 11 bases between the germline ends. The CDR3 contains 15 residues. CDR3 coding DNA: TGTGCCAGCAGTTTCTACTTTTTCACTGGAAACACCATATATTTT. Translated: CASSFYFFTGNTIYF.

This chain links TRBV11-2 with TRBJ2-1; D is uncertain. Germline CDR1 SGHAT, CDR2 FQNNGV. The CDR3 length is 12 residues. V was clipped by 7 bases and J by 7 bases, with 11 bases between them. CDR3 region: CASTHPGNEQFF. The CDR3 DNA sequence: TGTGCCAGCACCCACCCTGGAAATGAGCAGTTCTTC.

This clonotype has at least ten counts. The V gene is TRBV10-3, the J gene TRBJ2-1; possibly TRBD1 for D (6 bases). This CDR3 has 16 amino acids. CDR1 and CDR2 from the germline V gene are ENHRY and SYGVKD. The ends were cut back, 1 base at V and 8 bases at J, with 18 bases in the middle. This chain's CDR3 is CAISELTGNVRDEQFF. DNA for the CDR3: TGTGCCATCAGTGAGTTGACAGGCAATGTCAGGGATGAGCAGTTCTTC.

This clonotype turned up a few times. The chain is built from TRBV20-1 and TRBJ1-1; no reliable D call. This CDR3 spans 12 amino acids. Germline CDR1 reads DFQATT; CDR2 reads SNEGSKA (reference sequence). The V end lost 6 bases, the J end lost 4 bases, and 12 bases lay between the germline ends. The CDR3 nucleotides are TGCAGTGCCGGAATAGGACCCACTGAAGCTTTCTTT. Protein sequence: CSAGIGPTEAFF.

This chain connects TRBV25-1 to TRBJ2-1; the D is unclear. CDR1 MGHDK and CDR2 SYGVNS come from the germline V gene. V dropped 7 bases and J dropped 0 bases, with 10 bases sitting between them. This CDR3 region has 14 residues. The CDR3: CASTSGSSYNEQFF. The DNA of the CDR3 is TGTGCCAGCACTTCAGGCAGCTCCTACAATGAGCAGTTCTTC.

V usage is TRBV20-1 and J usage is TRBJ2-1, with D uncertain. With 0 bases removed from V and 9 bases from J, the gap between germline ends came to 12 bases. The CDR3 runs to 13 residues. The germline gives CDR1 DFQATT, CDR2 SNEGSKA (reference sequence). The CDR3 DNA sequence: TGCAGTGCTAGAGATGGTGGGTTGGGTGAGCAGTTCTTC. Translating gives CSARDGGLGEQFF.

This clonotype turned up a few times. As DNA, the CDR3 is TGTGCCAGCAGTACCCGGTGGAAGCGGGAGAAAAATGAGCAGTTCTTC. Translating gives CASSTRWKREKNEQFF. This chain connects TRBV6-2 or TRBV6-3 to TRBJ2-1; 8 bases align to TRBD2. V shed 5 bases and J 7 bases; nucleotides not matched to a gene: 13. The CDR3 consists of 16 residues. Per the germline V gene, CDR1 is MNHEY and CDR2 is SVGEGT.

This clonotype was detected a few times. The CDR3 coding sequence is TGTGCCAGCTCACCACTGGCGGCGGGCGGATACTACGAGCAGTACTTC. Its protein is CASSPLAAGGYYEQYF. The chain joins TRBV18 to TRBJ2-7, with D perhaps TRBD2 (5 bases). V lost 1 base and J 3 bases, leaving 16 bases between the germline ends. The CDR3 is made up of 16 amino acids. Germline V lookup: CDR1 KGHSH, CDR2 LQKENI.

The chain has TRBV19 and TRBJ1-1; D is undetermined. This CDR3 spans 13 amino acids. Trimming removed 3 bases from V and 7 bases from J, with 12 bases in between. The germline V gene has CDR1 LNHDA and CDR2 SQIVND (reference sequence). The CDR3 protein is CASSISTTREAFF. CDR3 nucleotide sequence: TGTGCCAGTAGTATTTCCACGACCCGTGAAGCTTTCTTT.

This clonotype was seen a handful of times. This chain connects TRBV28 to TRBJ1-2; possible D gene TRBD1, 5 bases. This CDR3 region has 15 residues. Germline CDR1 is MDHEN and CDR2 is SYDVKM. The germline V and J ends were trimmed by 3 bases and 4 bases, with 15 bases remaining between them. CDR3 nucleotide sequence: TGTGCCAGCAGTTTGGAGGGCGGGGGACTCTATGGCTACACCTTC. Protein product: CASSLEGGGLYGYTF.

In its sample, this clonotype was seen many times. The chain is built from TRBV12-5 and TRBJ1-3; D remains ambiguous. The CDR3 has 13 residues. The germline V gene has CDR1 LGHNT and CDR2 FRNRAP. V was clipped by 4 bases and J by 0 bases, with 4 bases between them. CDR3 residues: CASGYSSGNTIYF. The DNA of the CDR3 is TGTGCTAGTGGTTATTCCTCTGGAAACACCATATATTTT. Using reference TRBV12-5 and TRBJ1-3 for the parts outside the CDR3, the full variable domain is DARVTQTPRHKVTEMGQEVTMRCQPILGHNTVFWYRQTMMQGLELLAYFRNRAPLDDSGMPKDRFSAEMPDATLATLKIQPSEPRDSAVYFCASGYSSGNTIYFGEGSWLTVV.

CDR3 in amino acids: CASSQEGPSETQYF. The CDR3 region has the DNA TGCGCCAGCAGCCAAGAAGGTCCATCGGAGACCCAGTACTTC. This chain joins TRBV4-1 and TRBJ2-5; no clear D. The CDR3 is 14 amino acids. V was shortened by 0 bases and J by 5 bases, with 10 bases between the two germline ends. The germline V gene has CDR1 MGHRA and CDR2 YSYEKL.

This clonotype has ten or more counts. The CDR3 coding sequence is TGTGCCAGCAGCGCAACAGGGGATGGGATGGGCACAGATACGCAGTATTTT. It yields the protein CASSATGDGMGTDTQYF. This sequence joins TRBV7-4 and TRBJ2-3, with TRBD1 matching 7 bases. CDR1 is SGHVT, CDR2 SQSDAQ, per germline. This CDR3 has 17 amino acids. Unmatched junction bases numbered 12, after V lost 5 bases and J lost 1 base.

The rearrangement links TRBV12-3 or TRBV12-4 to TRBJ1-1; 8 positions agree with TRBD1. This CDR3 contains 15 residues. V was pared by 4 bases and J by 3 bases, with 7 bases of the junction left unmatched. CDR3 DNA: TGTGCCAGCAGTTCGCAGGGGGCTAAGGACACTGAAGCTTTCTTT. This translates into CASSSQGAKDTEAFF.

This clonotype was counted a few times. CDR3 sequence reads: CSAILERNEKLFF. CDR3 bases: TGCAGTGCTATTCTGGAGCGGAATGAAAAACTGTTTTTT. The rearrangement links TRBV20-1 to TRBJ1-4; D is unresolved. The CDR3 is 13 residues long. Looked up from germline, CDR1 is DFQATT and CDR2 is SNEGSKA (reference sequence). Trimming cost V 4 bases and J 5 bases, with 11 bases left between them.